This T cell receptor (beta chain) is drawn from a study of cytomegalovirus exposure and HLA in healthy donors. The PCR made use of 60 Vbeta and 13 Jbeta primers. Data came from immunoSEQ multiplex PCR; TCRdb stores just in-frame clones and leaves some out. This table holds some 170,000 clones, about four fifths found once. In germline, CDR1 is LNHNV, CDR2 YYDKDF (reference sequence). V was shortened by 0 bases and J by 5 bases, with 14 bases between the two germline ends. This CDR3 has 16 residues. This clonotype was obtained from a young man in good health and CMV-seronegative. Sequencing input: PBMCs. The rearrangement joins TRBV15 to TRBJ1-5; unclear D gene. CDR3 bases: TGTGCCACCAGCAGAGAGAGGGTGGTTGGGGATCAGCCCCAGCATTTT. Its translation: CATSRERVVGDQPQHF. Full variable domain (remainder filled in from reference TRBV15 and TRBJ1-5): DAMVIQNPRYQVTQFGKPVTLSCSQTLNHNVMYWYQQKSSQAPKLLFHYYDKDFNNEADTPDNFQSRRPNTSFCFLDIRSPGLGDTAMYLCATSRERVVGDQPQHFGDGTRLSIL.